One sample yielded the 9 T cell receptor beta chains listed below, sequenced in a study of blood T cell repertoires in COVID-19. The data were produced by immunoSEQ multiplex PCR, yet TCRdb's version contains in-frame clones alone and is incomplete. The profile shows 250,000 to 300,000 clones, approximately 93% of them singletons. The source material was peripheral blood. The source is a woman under 40 with COVID-19, enrolled during active disease.

V and J are TRBV30 and TRBJ1-2; 8 positions match TRBD1. The CDR3 has 16 amino acids. Germline V gene data show CDR1 as GTSNPN and CDR2 as SVGIG (reference sequence). With 1 base clipped from V and 7 bases from J, the junction kept 14 bases outside the gene matches. As DNA, the CDR3 is TGTGCCTGGAGTGCCACGGGGCAGGGGGCTTTGCGTGGCTACACCTTC. Protein product: CAWSATGQGALRGYTF.

CDR3: CASSYQGLVYNEQFF. Written as DNA, the CDR3 is TGTGCCAGCAGTTACCAAGGACTAGTTTACAATGAGCAGTTCTTC. This rearrangement joins TRBV6-5 to TRBJ2-1; 7 positions agree with TRBD2. The length of the CDR3 is 15 residues. The V gene end was trimmed by 2 bases and the J gene end by 4 bases; junction bases not matched to a gene: 5. From germline, CDR1 is MNHEY and CDR2 SVGAGI.

This clone was recorded only once. The chain employs TRBV28 and TRBJ2-1; no definite D call. This CDR3 is 12 amino acids long. The germline CDR1 and CDR2 sequences are MDHEN and SYDVKM. V was pared by 3 bases and J by 2 bases, with 2 bases between. CDR3 loop: CASSFTYNEQFF. The CDR3 bases are TGTGCCAGCAGTTTCACCTACAATGAGCAGTTCTTC. Complete variable domain (other parts from reference TRBV28 and TRBJ2-1): DVKVTQSSRYLVKRTGEKVFLECVQDMDHENMFWYRQDPGLGLRLIYFSYDVKMKEKGDIPEGYSVSREKKERFSLILESASTNQTSMYLCASSFTYNEQFFGPGTRLTVL.

Only one count was recorded for this clone. The V call is TRBV11-2, the J call TRBJ2-3; the D gene is possibly TRBD1 (6 bases). CDR1 is SGHAT, CDR2 FQNNGV, per germline. V lost 5 bases to trimming and J lost 5 bases, with 8 bases between them. The CDR3 is 12 amino acids. The CDR3 nucleotides are TGTGCCAGCAGCGAACAGGGAGATACGCAGTATTTT. Translating gives CASSEQGDTQYF.

This chain links TRBV18 with TRBJ2-1, with 7 bases matching TRBD1. The V gene's germline CDR1 is KGHSH and CDR2 LQKENI. Trimming at V came to 3 bases and at J to 6 bases, leaving 2 bases not matched to a gene. The CDR3 length is 13 residues. The CDR3, as DNA: TGTGCCAGCTCACCGACAGGGCCCAATGAGCAGTTCTTC. This translates into CASSPTGPNEQFF.

The chain uses TRBV24-1 and TRBJ2-1; 10 nucleotides align to TRBD1. Germline-derived CDR1 and CDR2 are KGHDR and SFDVKD. The V gene end was trimmed by 5 bases and the J gene end by 8 bases; junction bases not matched to a gene: 8. The CDR3 spans 15 residues. The CDR3: CATSGDRGSSDEQFF. The CDR3 nucleotides are TGTGCCACCAGTGGGGACAGGGGTTCTTCGGATGAGCAGTTCTTC.

This rearrangement joins TRBV14 to TRBJ1-1, with TRBD1 matching 8 bases. V gave up 8 bases and J gave up 2 bases; unmatched junction bases: 7. Looked up from germline, CDR1 is SGHDN and CDR2 is FVKESK. The CDR3 is made up of 14 amino acids. CDR3 loop: CASARTGSNTEAFF. As DNA, the CDR3 is TGTGCCAGCGCCCGGACAGGGAGTAACACTGAAGCTTTCTTT. Variable domain in full (rest from reference TRBV14 and TRBJ1-1): EAGVTQFPSHSVIEKGQTVTLRCDPISGHDNLYWYRRVMGKEIKFLLHFVKESKQDESGMPNNRFLAERTGGTYSTLKVQPAELEDSGVYFCASARTGSNTEAFFGQGTRLTVV.

The V call is TRBV19, the J call TRBJ2-2; tentatively, D is TRBD2 (5 bases). The CDR3 is 15 residues long. Per the germline V gene, CDR1 is LNHDA and CDR2 is SQIVND (reference sequence). V lost 4 bases and J 1 base, leaving 10 bases between the germline ends. CDR3 bases: TGTGCCAGTAGTACTCCGGGAAAGAACACCGGGGAGCTGTTTTTT. Protein sequence: CASSTPGKNTGELFF. Together with reference TRBV19 and TRBJ2-2, the CDR3 gives the full variable domain: DGGITQSPKYLFRKEGQNVTLSCEQNLNHDAMYWYRQDPGQGLRLIYYSQIVNDFQKGDIAEGYSVSREKKESFPLTVTSAQKNPTAFYLCASSTPGKNTGELFFGEGSRLTVL.

CDR3 DNA sequence: TGTGCCAGCAGTGAAAGACAGTTCTATGGCTACACCTTC. The encoded protein is CASSERQFYGYTF. The chain combines TRBV6-1 with TRBJ1-2; D possibly corresponds to TRBD1 (5 bases). Deletions cut 2 bases from V and 4 bases from J, with 8 bases between. Germline lookup yields CDR1 MNHNS and CDR2 SASEGT. This CDR3 comprises 13 residues.